This T cell receptor beta chain was retrieved from a study of blood T cells in healthy people across ages. CDR1 is SGHDT, CDR2 YYEEEE, per germline. The CDR3 consists of 13 residues. Then a second PCR, running about 6 to 12 cycles, was carried out with a sample-barcoded 5' primer and a J-beta primer mix. TCRdb reprocessed the 5' RACE reads via MiXCR and lists one record per CDR3 protein. The table has 1.6 million or so distinct CDR3 sequences, around 36% seen once. With regard to this clonotype: What it binds is not known. An end of the junction differs from the germline gene, which may be a read error.

Study-wide findings and caveats: Diversity was higher, and naive CD4+ cells more numerous, in long-lived donors than in aged donors. Naive T cell percentage and TCR beta diversity correlated strongly.

Per-sample PBMC isolation yielded at least 7 million cells. The gene calls are TRBV5-6 and TRBJ1-2, with D possibly TRBD1 on 5 matching bases. This sequence originates from a woman younger than 45 in good health. Sample: blood. CDR3 bases: TGTACCAGCAGCTTGGGACGGAGCTATGGCTACACCTTC. Residues: CTSSLGRSYGYTF.